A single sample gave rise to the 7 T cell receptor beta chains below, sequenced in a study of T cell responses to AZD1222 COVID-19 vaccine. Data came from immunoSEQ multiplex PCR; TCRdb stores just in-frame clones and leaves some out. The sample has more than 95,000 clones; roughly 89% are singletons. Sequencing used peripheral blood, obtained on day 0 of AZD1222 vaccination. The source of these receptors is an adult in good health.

The CDR3 loop is CASSADLRGAGKLFF. The CDR3 coding sequence is TGTGCCAGCAGTGCTGACCTCAGGGGTGCTGGAAAACTGTTTTTT. The genes are TRBV28 and TRBJ1-4, with a tentative D call TRBD1 (6 bases). This CDR3 has 15 amino acids. Germline lookup yields CDR1 MDHEN and CDR2 SYDVKM. Trimming stripped 5 bases from V and 10 bases from J, with 20 bases between.

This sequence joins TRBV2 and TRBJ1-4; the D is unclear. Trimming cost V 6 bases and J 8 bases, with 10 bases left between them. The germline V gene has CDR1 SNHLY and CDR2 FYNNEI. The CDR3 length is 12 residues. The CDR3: CASSPRLEKLFF. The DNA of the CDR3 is TGTGCCAGCAGCCCGAGGCTAGAAAAACTGTTTTTT.

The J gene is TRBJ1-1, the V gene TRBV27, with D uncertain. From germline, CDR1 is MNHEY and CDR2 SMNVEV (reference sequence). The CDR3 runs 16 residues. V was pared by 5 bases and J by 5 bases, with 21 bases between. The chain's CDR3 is CASSPPWAAPGTEAFF. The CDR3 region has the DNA TGTGCCAGCAGTCCTCCCTGGGCCGCCCCGGGGACTGAAGCTTTCTTT.

DNA for the CDR3: TGTGCCAGCAGCCAAGATAAGGGCTTCTATGGCTACACCTTC. The encoded protein is CASSQDKGFYGYTF. V is TRBV3-1 (or the pseudogene TRBV3-2) and J is TRBJ1-2; D not resolved. Germline values: CDR1 LGHDT, CDR2 YNNKEL (reference sequence). Deletions cut 0 bases from V and 4 bases from J, with 9 bases between. The CDR3 contains 14 residues.

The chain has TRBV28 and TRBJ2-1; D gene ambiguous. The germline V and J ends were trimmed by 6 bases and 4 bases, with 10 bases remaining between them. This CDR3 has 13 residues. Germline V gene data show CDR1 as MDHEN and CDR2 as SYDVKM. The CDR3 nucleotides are TGTGCCAGCAGAATGTCAGGTTACAATGAGCAGTTCTTC. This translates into CASRMSGYNEQFF.

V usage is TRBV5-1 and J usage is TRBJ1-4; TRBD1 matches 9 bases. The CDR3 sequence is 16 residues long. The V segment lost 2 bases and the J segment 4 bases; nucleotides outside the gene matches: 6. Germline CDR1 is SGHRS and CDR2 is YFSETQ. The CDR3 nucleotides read TGCGCCAGCAGCTTCGCCGGGACAGGGTATAATGAAAAACTGTTTTTT. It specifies CASSFAGTGYNEKLFF.

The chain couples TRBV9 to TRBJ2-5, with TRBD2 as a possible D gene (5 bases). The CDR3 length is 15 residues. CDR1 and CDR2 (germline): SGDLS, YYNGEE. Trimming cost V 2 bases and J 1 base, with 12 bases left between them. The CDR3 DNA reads TGTGCCAGCAGCGTGACCGGACTTGTCCAAGAGACCCAGTACTTC. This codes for CASSVTGLVQETQYF.